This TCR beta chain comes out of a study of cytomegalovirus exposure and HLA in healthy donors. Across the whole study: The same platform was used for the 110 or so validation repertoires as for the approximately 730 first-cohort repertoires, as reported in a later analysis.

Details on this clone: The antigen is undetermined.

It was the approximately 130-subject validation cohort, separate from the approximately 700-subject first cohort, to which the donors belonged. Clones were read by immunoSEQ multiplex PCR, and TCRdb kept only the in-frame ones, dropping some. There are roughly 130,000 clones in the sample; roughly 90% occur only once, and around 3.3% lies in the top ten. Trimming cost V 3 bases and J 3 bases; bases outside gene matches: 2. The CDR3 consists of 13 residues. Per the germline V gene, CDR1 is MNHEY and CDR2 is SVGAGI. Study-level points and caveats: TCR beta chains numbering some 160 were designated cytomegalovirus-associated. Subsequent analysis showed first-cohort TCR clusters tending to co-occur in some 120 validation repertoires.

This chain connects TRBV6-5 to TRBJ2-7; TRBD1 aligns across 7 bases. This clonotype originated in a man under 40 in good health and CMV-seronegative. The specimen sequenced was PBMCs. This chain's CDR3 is CASSYQGDYEQYF. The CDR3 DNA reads TGTGCCAGCAGTTATCAGGGGGACTACGAGCAGTACTTC.